Each of the 30 T cell receptor beta chains below was sequenced from the same sample in a study of T cell changes during pregnancy in multiple sclerosis. Sequencing was performed with immunoSEQ multiplex PCR; in TCRdb, only in-frame clones are kept and a portion is missing. The sample records tens of thousands of clones, around nine tenths being singletons. The sequences come from CD4+ T cells from peripheral blood mononuclear cells, collected in the second trimester of pregnancy. The receptors stem from a female donor in good health, enrolled as a control in a pregnancy study.

This clone was seen just once. The genes are TRBV11-3 and TRBJ2-5, with D perhaps TRBD1 (6 bases). The V gene lost 5 bases and the J gene lost 4 bases, with 17 bases spanning the gap. Germline V gene sequence: CDR1 SGHNT, CDR2 YENEEA. This CDR3 contains 15 residues. CDR3 residues: CASSPGDSRGETQYF. Written as DNA, the CDR3 is TGTGCCAGCAGCCCCGGCGATTCCAGGGGAGAGACCCAGTACTTC.

V gene TRBV10-2 combines with J gene TRBJ2-3; D possibly corresponds to TRBD1 (6 bases). Germline CDR1 and CDR2: WSHSY and SAAADI. The CDR3 consists of 12 residues. Deletions cut 6 bases from V and 6 bases from J, with 10 bases between. The CDR3 coding sequence is TGCGCCAGCAGCGTTCAGGGGGATACGCAGTATTTT. Protein: CASSVQGDTQYF.

The rearrangement uses TRBV18 and TRBJ1-1; the D is unclear. V gave up 0 bases and J gave up 5 bases, with 13 bases separating them. The CDR3 has 15 residues. From germline, CDR1 is KGHSH and CDR2 LQKENI. CDR3 DNA: TGTGCCAGCTCACCACCGTCAGGAGGGAGGACTGAAGCTTTCTTT. Translating it yields CASSPPSGGRTEAFF. The whole variable domain, remainder taken from reference TRBV18 and TRBJ1-1, is NAGVMQNPRHLVRRRGQEARLRCSPMKGHSHVYWYRQLPEEGLKFMVYLQKENIIDESGMPKERFSAEFPKEGPSILRIQQVVRGDSAAYFCASSPPSGGRTEAFFGQGTRLTVV.

This clone was counted once. The rearrangement uses TRBV5-1 and TRBJ2-5, with 7 nucleotides matching TRBD1. Germline CDR1 is SGHRS and CDR2 is YFSETQ. The J segment lost 0 bases and the V segment lost 2 bases, leaving 4 bases of the junction unmatched. The CDR3 is 15 amino acids. The CDR3 spells CASSLGQAHQETQYF. In DNA form, the CDR3 reads TGCGCCAGCAGCTTAGGACAGGCGCACCAAGAGACCCAGTACTTC.

V and J are TRBV6-5 and TRBJ1-5, with a weak D call TRBD1 (6 bases). The CDR3 is made up of 13 amino acids. CDR1 MNHEY and CDR2 SVGAGI come from the germline V gene. V was pared by 4 bases and J by 11 bases, with 15 bases between. CDR3: CASSSIQGSAQHF. The CDR3 DNA reads TGTGCCAGCAGTTCCATCCAGGGGTCGGCCCAGCATTTT.

This chain links TRBV29-1 with TRBJ2-2; 7 bases align to TRBD1. Germline CDR1 is SQVTM and CDR2 is ANQGSEA. The CDR3 has 13 amino acids. V was pared by 0 bases and J by 7 bases, with 2 bases of the junction left unmatched. The CDR3 protein is CSVEEYRGGELFF. The CDR3 DNA sequence: TGCAGCGTTGAAGAATACAGGGGCGGGGAGCTGTTTTTT.

The rearrangement joins TRBV5-6 to TRBJ1-1; D remains unclear. V shed 4 bases and J shed 1 base, with 11 bases lying between them. Looked up from germline, CDR1 is SGHDT and CDR2 is YYEEEE. CDR3 size: 14 residues. The chain's CDR3 is CASSPTYPNTEAFF. DNA of the CDR3: TGTGCCAGCAGCCCAACCTACCCGAACACTGAAGCTTTCTTT.

The V call is TRBV6-1, the J call TRBJ2-2; tentative D call: TRBD1 (6 bases). Per the germline V gene, CDR1 is MNHNS and CDR2 is SASEGT. The CDR3 has 14 residues. Trimming took 11 bases from V and 5 from J, leaving 18 bases between them. The chain's CDR3 is CAGSGWGRTGELFF. CDR3 in DNA: TGTGCCGGGTCGGGTTGGGGGCGTACCGGGGAGCTGTTTTTT.

The V and J genes are TRBV6-1 and TRBJ1-1, with TRBD1 identical over 7 bases. The germline V gene encodes CDR1 MNHNS and CDR2 SASEGT. The CDR3 extends over 15 amino acids. V trimming: 4 bases; J trimming: 2 bases; junction bases outside the gene matches: 7. CDR3 in amino acids: CASSARQGTNTEAFF. In DNA form, the CDR3 reads TGTGCCAGCAGTGCCCGACAGGGAACTAACACTGAAGCTTTCTTT.

This clone was found once. The chain combines TRBV13 with TRBJ1-3; a weak D match, TRBD1 (6 bases). Trimming took 8 bases from V and 0 from J, leaving 11 bases between them. This CDR3 region has 14 residues. Per germline, CDR1 PRHDT and CDR2 FYEKMQ (reference sequence). The DNA for the CDR3 is TGTGCCAGCGGATGGGACATCTCTGGAAACACCATATATTTT. Its protein is CASGWDISGNTIYF.

This clone was seen a single time. V is TRBV29-1 and J is TRBJ2-3; the D is unclear. Trimming cost V 3 bases and J 2 bases, with 12 bases left between them. Germline loops: CDR1 SQVTM, CDR2 ANQGSEA. The CDR3 length is 14 residues. CDR3 sequence: CSVEGPYLTDTQYF. The CDR3 DNA follows: TGCAGCGTTGAGGGCCCGTACCTCACAGATACGCAGTATTTT.

The V call is TRBV4-1, the J call TRBJ1-4; 9 nucleotides line up with TRBD1. Germline V gene data show CDR1 as MGHRA and CDR2 as YSYEKL. CDR3 length: 14 amino acids. V was pared by 4 bases and J by 8 bases, with 5 bases of the junction left unmatched. For the CDR3, the DNA is TGCGCCAGCAGCCTTGACAGGGGGGACGAAAAACTGTTTTTT. It specifies CASSLDRGDEKLFF.

The chain has TRBV7-8 and TRBJ2-1, with TRBD2 as a possible D gene (6 bases). The CDR3 length is 16 residues. V dropped 5 bases and J dropped 4 bases, with 18 bases sitting between them. Germline CDR1 is SGHVS and CDR2 is FQNEAQ. The CDR3, as DNA: TGTGCCAGCAGCCTAACCGAACTAGCTAGTTACAATGAGCAGTTCTTC. This encodes CASSLTELASYNEQFF.

This chain links TRBV6-1 with TRBJ2-5, with 9 bases identical to TRBD2. Losses at the gene ends were 7 bases for V and 2 bases for J; bases not matched to a gene: 8. Germline V gene lookup returns CDR1 MNHNS and CDR2 SASEGT. The CDR3 is 15 amino acids. The CDR3 nucleotides read TGTGCCAGCACGGGATTAGCGGGGGTTCAAGAGACCCAGTACTTC. Its translation: CASTGLAGVQETQYF.

CDR3 amino acids: CASSRQGYTDTQYF. CDR3 bases: TGTGCCAGCAGCAGACAGGGCTACACAGATACGCAGTATTTT. This chain links TRBV5-8 with TRBJ2-3; 7 positions agree with TRBD1. After removal of 4 bases from V and 2 bases from J, the junction contained 4 bases not matched to a gene. CDR1 is SGHTS, CDR2 YDEGEE, per germline. The CDR3 contains 14 residues.

The V gene is TRBV14, the J gene TRBJ1-3, with TRBD1 matching over 8 bases. V lost 6 bases to trimming and J lost 3 bases; unmatched junction nucleotides: 7. Germline CDR1 SGHDN, CDR2 FVKESK. This CDR3 spans 15 amino acids. CDR3 in DNA: TGTGCCAGCAGTCCGCGGACAGGGATTGGAAACACCATATATTTT. Its translation: CASSPRTGIGNTIYF.

The rearrangement joins TRBV10-3 to TRBJ2-7; TRBD1 agrees at 7 bases. The CDR3 is 14 amino acids. Per germline, CDR1 ENHRY and CDR2 SYGVKD. J gave up 2 bases and V 3 bases, and 4 bases lay outside the gene matches. The CDR3 nucleotides are TGTGCCATCAGTGACCGACAGGGACCCTACGAGCAGTACTTC. It codes for CAISDRQGPYEQYF.

V and J are TRBV4-3 and TRBJ1-4; the match to TRBD1 covers 7 bases. This CDR3 region has 16 residues. In germline, CDR1 is LGHNA, CDR2 YSLEER. The ends lost 2 bases at V and 5 bases at J; junction bases unmatched: 8. The CDR3 coding sequence is TGCGCCAGCAGCCAACATGCAGGGGGTTGGAATGAAAAACTGTTTTTT. Protein sequence: CASSQHAGGWNEKLFF.

The gene calls are TRBV7-2 and TRBJ2-3, with a weak D call TRBD1 (6 bases). The germline V and J ends were trimmed by 9 bases and 4 bases, with 17 bases remaining between them. Germline lookup yields CDR1 SGHTA and CDR2 FQGNSA. There are 14 residues in the CDR3. In DNA, the CDR3 is TGTGCCAGTCGAAACAGGGCTGACGCAGATACGCAGTATTTT. The encoded protein is CASRNRADADTQYF.

This clone was seen a few times. The chain joins TRBV7-2 to TRBJ1-6; D uncertain. Trimming shortened V by 5 bases and J by 7 bases, and 18 bases separated the two germline ends. The germline V gene encodes CDR1 SGHTA and CDR2 FQGNSA. This CDR3 spans 16 amino acids. The CDR3 DNA follows: TGTGCCAGCAGCCTCCAACCGACACGGAACAATTCACCCCTCCACTTT. As protein: CASSLQPTRNNSPLHF.

The chain carries TRBV7-9 and TRBJ2-2; 9 bases are a match to TRBD1. This CDR3 is 16 amino acids long. In germline, CDR1 is SEHNR, CDR2 FQNEAQ (reference sequence). Trimming took 5 bases from V and 4 from J; bases not matched to a gene: 8. The CDR3 loop reads CASSPGQGFFTGELFF. The CDR3 nucleotides are TGTGCCAGCAGCCCGGGACAGGGATTTTTCACCGGGGAGCTGTTTTTT.

The chain joins TRBV11-2 to TRBJ2-1, with 7 bases that match TRBD1. V trimming: 5 bases; J trimming: 10 bases; junction bases outside the gene matches: 14. Germline loops: CDR1 SGHAT, CDR2 FQNNGV. The length of the CDR3 is 15 residues. The CDR3 sequence is CASSTRITGVAEQFF. In DNA, the CDR3 is TGTGCCAGCAGCACGCGAATTACAGGGGTGGCCGAGCAGTTCTTC.

This chain uses TRBV30 with TRBJ1-2; D gene ambiguous. Per germline, CDR1 GTSNPN and CDR2 SVGIG (reference sequence). V was shortened by 1 base and J by 5 bases, with 5 bases between the two germline ends. The CDR3 consists of 11 residues. This CDR3 is CAWSDSYGYTF. As DNA, the CDR3 is TGTGCCTGGAGTGACAGTTATGGCTACACCTTC.

The chain recombines TRBV6-1 with TRBJ2-5; 8 bases match TRBD2. The CDR3 spans 15 residues. Germline loops: CDR1 MNHNS, CDR2 SASEGT. Trimming removed 7 bases from V and 2 bases from J; junction bases left unmatched: 9. The CDR3 reads CASNLEGTRQETQYF. Here the CDR3 DNA reads TGTGCCAGCAACCTCGAAGGGACTAGACAAGAGACCCAGTACTTC.

The chain employs TRBV7-2 and TRBJ1-2; TRBD1 might be the D (5 bases). This CDR3 region has 14 residues. Trimming stripped 5 bases from V and 1 base from J, with 11 bases between. CDR1 SGHTA and CDR2 FQGNSA come from the germline V gene. The CDR3 coding sequence is TGTGCCAGCAGCCGGGGACTCAATAACTATGGCTACACCTTC. Encoded protein: CASSRGLNNYGYTF. The full variable domain, rest sourced from reference TRBV7-2 and TRBJ1-2, is GAGVSQSPSNKVTEKGKDVELRCDPISGHTALYWYRQSLGQGLEFLIYFQGNSAPDKSGLPSDRFSAERTGGSVSTLTIQRTQQEDSAVYLCASSRGLNNYGYTFGSGTRLTVV.

The chain's CDR3 is CASSLYRGANEQFF. In DNA form, the CDR3 reads TGTGCCAGCAGCTTATACAGGGGGGCGAATGAGCAGTTCTTC. This rearrangement joins TRBV7-3 to TRBJ2-1; 8 positions match TRBD1. Germline values: CDR1 SGHTA, CDR2 FQGTGA. The length of the CDR3 is 14 residues. The V gene end was trimmed by 2 bases and the J gene end by 7 bases; junction bases not matched to a gene: 4. The variable domain in full, completed from reference TRBV7-3 and TRBJ2-1, reads GAGVSQTPSNKVTEKGKYVELRCDPISGHTALYWYRQSLGQGPEFLIYFQGTGAADDSGLPNDRFFAVRPEGSVSTLKIQRTERGDSAVYLCASSLYRGANEQFFGPGTRLTVL.

This chain uses TRBV10-3 with TRBJ2-2, with D possibly being TRBD1 (5 bases). There are 11 residues in the CDR3. The V gene's germline CDR1 is ENHRY and CDR2 SYGVKD. Trimming stripped 7 bases from V and 7 bases from J, with 7 bases between. The CDR3 nucleotides are TGTGCCATCACCCAGGGCGGGGAGCTGTTTTTT. Its translation: CAITQGGELFF.

V is TRBV7-2 and J is TRBJ1-5; D gene ambiguous. Trimming left V 3 bases short and J 2 bases short, with 14 bases between. CDR3 length: 16 residues. The V gene's germline CDR1 is SGHTA and CDR2 FQGNSA. CDR3 loop: CASSLGGGQGNQPQHF. The CDR3 region has the DNA TGTGCCAGCAGCTTGGGAGGCGGGCAGGGCAATCAGCCCCAGCATTTT.

The gene calls are TRBV2 and TRBJ2-2; 13 positions agree with TRBD2. This CDR3 contains 19 residues. With 6 bases clipped from V and 4 bases from J, the junction kept 14 bases outside the gene matches. Per the germline V gene, CDR1 is SNHLY and CDR2 is FYNNEI. As DNA, the CDR3 is TGTGCCAGCAGAGCAGGCCTTACTAGCGGGGGGGGTCGCACCGGGGAGCTGTTTTTT. The encoded protein is CASRAGLTSGGGRTGELFF.

V usage is TRBV5-4 and J usage is TRBJ2-3; 8 bases line up with TRBD2. Germline V CDR1 and CDR2: SGHNT, YYREEE (reference sequence). The CDR3 has 14 amino acids. J gave up 5 bases and V 1 base, and 3 bases lay outside the gene matches. CDR3 in amino acids: CASSLRGGEDTQYF. In DNA form, the CDR3 reads TGTGCCAGCAGCTTGCGGGGGGGAGAAGATACGCAGTATTTT.